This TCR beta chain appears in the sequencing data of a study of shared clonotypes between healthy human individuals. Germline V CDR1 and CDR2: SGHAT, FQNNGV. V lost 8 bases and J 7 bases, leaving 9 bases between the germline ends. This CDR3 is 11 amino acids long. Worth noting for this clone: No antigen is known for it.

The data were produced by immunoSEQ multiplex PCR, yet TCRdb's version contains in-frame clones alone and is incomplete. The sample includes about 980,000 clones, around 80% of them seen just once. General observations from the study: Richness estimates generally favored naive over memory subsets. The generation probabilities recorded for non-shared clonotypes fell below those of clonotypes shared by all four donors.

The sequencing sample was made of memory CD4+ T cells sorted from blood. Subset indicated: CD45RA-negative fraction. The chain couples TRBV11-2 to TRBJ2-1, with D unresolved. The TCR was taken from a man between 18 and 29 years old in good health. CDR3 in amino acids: CASGSFNEQFF. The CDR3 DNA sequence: TGTGCCAGCGGAAGTTTTAATGAGCAGTTCTTC.